These 22 T cell receptor beta chains were sequenced from one sample in a study of response to subunit inactivated influenza vaccine. TCRdb independently ran MiXCR on the RT-PCR reads; one entry per CDR3 protein. The sample shows hundreds of thousands of distinct CDR3 sequences, around 14% of them seen only once. The sequences come from PBMCs from blood, collected roughly 15 days before vaccination. Source of these receptors: a man aged 50-60 years who received an inactivated influenza vaccine.

This clonotype was counted between two and nine times. The V gene is TRBV6-2 or TRBV6-3, the J gene TRBJ2-1; D gene unclear. CDR3 length equals 11 residues. Germline-derived CDR1 and CDR2 are MNHEY and SVGEGT. V was clipped by 10 bases and J by 10 bases, with 14 bases between them. CDR3 loop: CATSTRGEQFF. DNA for the CDR3: TGTGCCACCTCGACGCGTGGGGAGCAGTTCTTC.

This clonotype appeared a few times. The chain recombines TRBV5-8 with TRBJ2-7; 10 nucleotides align to TRBD1. The trim removed 3 bases at V and 2 bases at J, leaving 5 bases unmatched. Germline CDR1 and CDR2: SGHTS and YDEGEE. The CDR3 sequence is 15 residues long. CDR3 residues: CASSYTGTGAYEQYF. CDR3 nucleotide sequence: TGTGCCAGCAGCTACACCGGGACAGGGGCCTACGAGCAGTACTTC.

This clonotype was seen only a few times. J is TRBJ2-3 and V is TRBV20-1, with D possibly TRBD2 on 6 matching bases. This CDR3 is 14 amino acids long. V was cut by 5 bases and J by 0 bases, with 12 bases left in between. The V gene's germline CDR1 is DFQATT and CDR2 SNEGSKA (reference sequence). The CDR3 DNA follows: TGCAGTGCTCCCCGGGACTTAAGCACAGATACGCAGTATTTT. It is translated as CSAPRDLSTDTQYF.

This clonotype was seen a few times. This chain uses TRBV29-1 with TRBJ1-2; no clear D. V was clipped by 2 bases and J by 6 bases, with 13 bases between them. Per the germline V gene, CDR1 is SQVTM and CDR2 is ANQGSEA. This CDR3 spans 13 amino acids. CDR3 amino acids: CSVEWGAGDGYTF. CDR3 coding DNA: TGCAGCGTTGAATGGGGAGCCGGCGATGGCTACACCTTC.

DNA of the CDR3: TGTGCCAGCAGCTCAGGGGGACACAGGTCTGGGGCCAACGTCCTGACTTTC. Its translation is CASSSGGHRSGANVLTF. This rearrangement joins TRBV7-9 to TRBJ2-6; 7 bases line up with TRBD1. The length of the CDR3 is 17 residues. Germline CDR1 is SEHNR and CDR2 is FQNEAQ (reference sequence). The ends lost 4 bases at V and 1 base at J; junction bases unmatched: 7.

This clonotype was seen ten or more times. The chain is built from TRBV5-1 and TRBJ2-3; unclear D gene. V shed 3 bases and J shed 3 bases, with 5 bases lying between them. Germline V gene sequence: CDR1 SGHRS, CDR2 YFSETQ. The CDR3 runs to 12 residues. In nucleotides, the CDR3 is TGCGCCAGCAGCTCCCGTACAGATACGCAGTATTTT. Amino acids: CASSSRTDTQYF.

There are many counts of this clonotype. J is TRBJ2-7 and V is TRBV5-6, with TRBD1 identical over 10 bases. This CDR3 region has 15 residues. The germline CDR1 and CDR2 sequences are SGHDT and YYEEEE. V lost 4 bases and J lost 3; bases outside the gene matches: 7. This CDR3 reads CASSTLTGGGYEQYF. The DNA of the CDR3 is TGTGCCAGCAGCACTCTGACAGGGGGCGGCTACGAGCAGTACTTC.

Concerning this clonotype: With a much larger clone just one base away, this may be a read error. V and J are TRBV4-3 and TRBJ1-4, with TRBD1 as a possible D gene (6 bases). CDR3 length equals 15 residues. With 2 bases removed from V and 7 bases from J, the gap between germline ends came to 14 bases. The germline V gene encodes CDR1 LGHNA and CDR2 YSLEER. In DNA form, the CDR3 reads TGCGCCAGCAGCCAATACAGGGCTGGGAGTGAAAAACTGTTTTTT. It specifies CASSQYRAGSEKLFF.

CDR3: CASSGSRSGELFF. CDR3 bases: TGTGCCAGCTCGGGTTCTCGGTCCGGGGAGCTGTTTTTT. The chain has TRBV18 and TRBJ2-2; D gene ambiguous. There are 13 residues in the CDR3. V gave up 6 bases and J gave up 6 bases, with 11 bases separating them. In germline, CDR1 is KGHSH, CDR2 LQKENI.

The rearrangement joins TRBV11-3 to TRBJ2-1, with TRBD2 matching 9 bases. Germline loops: CDR1 SGHNT, CDR2 YENEEA. Trimming took 1 base from V and 4 from J; bases not matched to a gene: 8. The CDR3 loop spans 17 amino acids. The CDR3 DNA is TGTGCCAGCAGCTTAGGGGGCGGGAGGGCCGTTTACAATGAGCAGTTCTTC. Translated, it gives CASSLGGGRAVYNEQFF.

This chain connects TRBV5-1 to TRBJ2-3; either TRBD1 or TRBD2 may fit D (7 bases each). The V end lost 4 bases, the J end lost 5 bases, and 20 bases lay between the germline ends. Germline V gene data show CDR1 as SGHRS and CDR2 as YFSETQ. The CDR3 sequence is 16 residues long. DNA of the CDR3: TGCGCCAGCAGCAACCGGGGAGGGGGCGGAGTAGATACGCAGTATTTT. Its translation: CASSNRGGGGVDTQYF.

This chain connects TRBV4-3 to TRBJ1-1, with 7 bases fitting TRBD1. CDR1 and CDR2 (germline): LGHNA, YSLEER. The junction had 4 bases not matched to a gene; V was cut back by 3 bases and J by 3 bases. This CDR3 region has 14 residues. CDR3 loop: CASSQTGPYTEAFF. CDR3 coding DNA: TGCGCCAGCAGCCAGACAGGGCCGTACACTGAAGCTTTCTTT.

In the case of this clonotype: This may be a read error: a much more frequent sequence differs by one nucleotide. The chain joins TRBV28 to TRBJ2-1; no clear D. Per the germline V gene, CDR1 is MDHEN and CDR2 is SYDVKM. The CDR3 runs to 13 residues. The DNA of the CDR3 is TGTACCAGCAGTTATGCGAAGACCAATGAGCAGTTCTTC. Amino acid sequence: CTSSYAKTNEQFF.

V is TRBV5-1 and J is TRBJ2-3, with 8 bases lining up with TRBD1. The CDR3 sequence is 17 residues long. The germline V gene encodes CDR1 SGHRS and CDR2 YFSETQ. The J segment lost 2 bases and the V segment lost 1 base, leaving 9 bases of the junction unmatched. CDR3 residues: CASSLLGQGPNTDTQYF. The CDR3 DNA reads as TGCGCCAGCAGCTTGCTAGGACAGGGACCTAACACAGATACGCAGTATTTT.

The chain is built from TRBV10-3 and TRBJ2-5, with D unclear. There are 15 residues in the CDR3. CDR1 is ENHRY and CDR2 is SYGVKD in the germline V gene. V dropped 4 bases and J dropped 7 bases, with 19 bases sitting between them. This CDR3 is CAISAPGSRTGTQYF. The CDR3 DNA sequence: TGTGCCATCAGTGCCCCAGGTAGCCGGACGGGGACCCAGTACTTC.

The gene calls are TRBV12-3 or TRBV12-4 and TRBJ1-6, with D possibly being TRBD1 (5 bases). With 3 bases removed from V and 9 bases from J, the gap between germline ends came to 12 bases. The CDR3 totals 14 residues. As DNA, the CDR3 is TGTGCCAGCAGTTTGGGGCAGACCCCTTCACCCCTCCACTTT. Translating gives CASSLGQTPSPLHF.

This clonotype appeared many times. V and J are TRBV5-1 and TRBJ1-1, with D tentatively TRBD1 (5 bases). V gave up 2 bases and J gave up 4 bases, with 18 bases separating them. This CDR3 is 16 amino acids long. CDR1 is SGHRS and CDR2 is YFSETQ in the germline V gene. The CDR3 protein is CASSFESPGTGTEAFF. CDR3 nucleotide sequence: TGCGCCAGCAGCTTTGAATCCCCAGGGACTGGCACTGAAGCTTTCTTT.

This clonotype appeared a few times. The gene calls are TRBV7-2 and TRBJ2-5; 11 bases map to TRBD2. The CDR3 sequence is 17 residues long. The germline CDR1 and CDR2 sequences are SGHTA and FQGNSA. The trim removed 5 bases at V and 4 bases at J, leaving 12 bases unmatched. This CDR3 is CASSPRSSGGLTETQYF. The CDR3 coding sequence is TGTGCCAGCAGCCCACGGTCTAGCGGGGGGCTAACAGAGACCCAGTACTTC.

This clonotype has a handful of counts. V is TRBV20-1 and J is TRBJ2-1, with D perhaps TRBD1 (7 bases). The ends were cut back, 3 bases at V and 7 bases at J, with 13 bases in the middle. The germline V gene encodes CDR1 DFQATT and CDR2 SNEGSKA (reference sequence). The CDR3 contains 13 residues. CDR3 sequence reads: CSASQGGRNEQFF. The DNA for the CDR3 is TGCAGTGCTAGCCAGGGGGGACGGAATGAGCAGTTCTTC.

The CDR3: CASSDPLAGPSKEQFF. As DNA, the CDR3 is TGTGCCAGCAGTGACCCACTAGCGGGGCCTTCAAAGGAGCAGTTCTTC. The V gene is TRBV12-3 or TRBV12-4, the J gene TRBJ2-1, with 10 nucleotides matching TRBD2. The J segment lost 10 bases and the V segment lost 5 bases, leaving 14 bases of the junction unmatched. The CDR3 is made up of 16 amino acids.

This clonotype was picked up many times. The chain employs TRBV24-1 and TRBJ2-3, with D maybe TRBD1 (6 bases). The CDR3 is 16 residues long. CDR1 and CDR2 (germline): KGHDR, SFDVKD. Trimming took 4 bases from V and 1 from J, leaving 14 bases between them. The CDR3 DNA follows: TGTGCCACCAGTGAAGACAGGTTAGAAGGCACAGATACGCAGTATTTT. It codes for CATSEDRLEGTDTQYF.

CDR3 residues: CASSLPETSVTDTQYF. CDR3 nucleotides: TGTGCCAGCAGTTTACCCGAGACTAGCGTCACAGATACGCAGTATTTT. The chain links TRBV12-3 or TRBV12-4 to TRBJ2-3, with TRBD2 matching over 8 bases. After removal of 2 bases from V and 2 bases from J, the junction contained 6 bases not matched to a gene. This CDR3 has 16 amino acids.